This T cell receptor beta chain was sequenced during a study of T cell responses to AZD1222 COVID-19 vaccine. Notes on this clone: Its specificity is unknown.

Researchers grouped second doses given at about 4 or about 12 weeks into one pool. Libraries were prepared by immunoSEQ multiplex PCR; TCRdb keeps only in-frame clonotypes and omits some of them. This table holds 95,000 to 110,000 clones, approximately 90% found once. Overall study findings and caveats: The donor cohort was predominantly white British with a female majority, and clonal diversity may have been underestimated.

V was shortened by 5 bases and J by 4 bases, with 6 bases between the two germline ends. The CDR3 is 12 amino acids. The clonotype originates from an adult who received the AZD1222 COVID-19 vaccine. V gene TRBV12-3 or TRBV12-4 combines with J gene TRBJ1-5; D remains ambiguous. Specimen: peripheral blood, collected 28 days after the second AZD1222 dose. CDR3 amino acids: CASSRRNQPQHF. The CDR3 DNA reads TGTGCCAGCAGTCGAAGGAATCAGCCCCAGCATTTT.